The 9 T cell receptor beta chains reported below all come from one sample, sequenced in a study of cytomegalovirus exposure and HLA in healthy donors. The data were produced by immunoSEQ multiplex PCR, yet TCRdb's version contains in-frame clones alone and is incomplete. The sample holds tens of thousands of clones, 85% to 95% seen once. The sequenced sample consisted of PBMCs. Source of these receptors: a man between 18 and 35 years old in good health and CMV-seronegative.

The chain combines TRBV27 with TRBJ2-1; TRBD1 agrees at 10 bases. V was pared by 2 bases and J by 8 bases, with 12 bases of the junction left unmatched. Germline CDR1 and CDR2: MNHEY and SMNVEV (reference sequence). The CDR3 has 17 residues. The CDR3 is CASSLQSWGQGNYEQFF. CDR3 bases: TGTGCCAGCAGTTTACAGTCCTGGGGACAGGGGAACTATGAGCAGTTCTTC.

The chain has TRBV19 and TRBJ1-1; D is possibly TRBD1 (5 bases). With 5 bases removed from V and 2 bases from J, the gap between germline ends came to 9 bases. The CDR3 is made up of 13 amino acids. From germline, CDR1 is LNHDA and CDR2 SQIVND (reference sequence). As DNA, the CDR3 is TGTGCCAGTAGTCCCAGGGCCAACACTGAAGCTTTCTTT. Translation gives CASSPRANTEAFF. Full variable domain (outside the CDR3, taken from reference TRBV19 and TRBJ1-1): DGGITQSPKYLFRKEGQNVTLSCEQNLNHDAMYWYRQDPGQGLRLIYYSQIVNDFQKGDIAEGYSVSREKKESFPLTVTSAQKNPTAFYLCASSPRANTEAFFGQGTRLTVV.

CDR3 residues: CASSPGTDYGYTF. In nucleotides, the CDR3 is TGTGCCAGCAGCCCTGGGACAGACTATGGCTACACCTTC. J is TRBJ1-2 and V is TRBV28; 7 bases fit TRBD1. The V gene's germline CDR1 is MDHEN and CDR2 SYDVKM. Trimming removed 6 bases from V and 3 bases from J; junction bases left unmatched: 4. The CDR3 length is 13 residues.

The chain recombines TRBV7-2 with TRBJ2-7; D remains unclear. Trimming shortened V by 2 bases and J by 2 bases, and 10 bases separated the two germline ends. The length of the CDR3 is 14 residues. The germline gives CDR1 SGHTA, CDR2 FQGNSA. This CDR3 is CASSLSPSTYEQYF. The CDR3 DNA follows: TGTGCCAGCAGCTTATCCCCGAGCACCTACGAGCAGTACTTC.

V is TRBV6-6 and J is TRBJ1-2, with 9 nucleotides matching TRBD1. Trimming removed 0 bases from V and 7 bases from J; junction bases left unmatched: 3. CDR3 length: 14 amino acids. The germline CDR1 and CDR2 sequences are MNHNY and SVGAGI (reference sequence). The CDR3 reads CASSYSTGGSGYTF. The CDR3 DNA reads as TGTGCCAGCAGTTACTCGACAGGGGGTAGTGGCTACACCTTC.

In nucleotides, the CDR3 is TGCGCCAGCAGCCAATTCCTCGTCTTTAGCAATCAGCCCCAGCATTTT. Translated, it gives CASSQFLVFSNQPQHF. V is TRBV4-1 and J is TRBJ1-5; no definite D call. In germline, CDR1 is MGHRA, CDR2 YSYEKL. The CDR3 is 16 amino acids. V lost 2 bases and J 0 bases, leaving 11 bases between the germline ends.

Comments on this clone: The junction shows a germline mismatch at one end, possibly a read error. The chain couples TRBV20-1 to TRBJ2-7, with D unresolved. CDR1 and CDR2 from the germline V gene are DFQATT and SNEGSKA (reference sequence). The CDR3 runs 11 residues. As DNA, the CDR3 is TGCAGTGTTAGAAACGGCTACGAGCAGTACTTC. Amino acids: CSVRNGYEQYF.

This sequence joins TRBV6-5 and TRBJ2-5, with 7 bases lining up with TRBD1. The CDR3 contains 14 residues. CDR1 and CDR2 (germline): MNHEY, SVGAGI. The ends lost 6 bases at V and 3 bases at J; junction bases unmatched: 7. CDR3 coding DNA: TGTGCCAGCAGCTCGAGGGGGCCGAAAGAGACCCAGTACTTC. Protein sequence: CASSSRGPKETQYF.

The chain combines TRBV19 with TRBJ2-7, with 11 nucleotides matching TRBD1. CDR1 and CDR2 from the germline V gene are LNHDA and SQIVND (reference sequence). V lost 4 bases, J lost 3 bases, and 2 bases stayed unmatched. The CDR3 covers 14 residues. The CDR3: CASSTGQGVYEQYF. The CDR3 DNA reads TGTGCCAGTAGTACGGGACAGGGGGTCTACGAGCAGTACTTC.